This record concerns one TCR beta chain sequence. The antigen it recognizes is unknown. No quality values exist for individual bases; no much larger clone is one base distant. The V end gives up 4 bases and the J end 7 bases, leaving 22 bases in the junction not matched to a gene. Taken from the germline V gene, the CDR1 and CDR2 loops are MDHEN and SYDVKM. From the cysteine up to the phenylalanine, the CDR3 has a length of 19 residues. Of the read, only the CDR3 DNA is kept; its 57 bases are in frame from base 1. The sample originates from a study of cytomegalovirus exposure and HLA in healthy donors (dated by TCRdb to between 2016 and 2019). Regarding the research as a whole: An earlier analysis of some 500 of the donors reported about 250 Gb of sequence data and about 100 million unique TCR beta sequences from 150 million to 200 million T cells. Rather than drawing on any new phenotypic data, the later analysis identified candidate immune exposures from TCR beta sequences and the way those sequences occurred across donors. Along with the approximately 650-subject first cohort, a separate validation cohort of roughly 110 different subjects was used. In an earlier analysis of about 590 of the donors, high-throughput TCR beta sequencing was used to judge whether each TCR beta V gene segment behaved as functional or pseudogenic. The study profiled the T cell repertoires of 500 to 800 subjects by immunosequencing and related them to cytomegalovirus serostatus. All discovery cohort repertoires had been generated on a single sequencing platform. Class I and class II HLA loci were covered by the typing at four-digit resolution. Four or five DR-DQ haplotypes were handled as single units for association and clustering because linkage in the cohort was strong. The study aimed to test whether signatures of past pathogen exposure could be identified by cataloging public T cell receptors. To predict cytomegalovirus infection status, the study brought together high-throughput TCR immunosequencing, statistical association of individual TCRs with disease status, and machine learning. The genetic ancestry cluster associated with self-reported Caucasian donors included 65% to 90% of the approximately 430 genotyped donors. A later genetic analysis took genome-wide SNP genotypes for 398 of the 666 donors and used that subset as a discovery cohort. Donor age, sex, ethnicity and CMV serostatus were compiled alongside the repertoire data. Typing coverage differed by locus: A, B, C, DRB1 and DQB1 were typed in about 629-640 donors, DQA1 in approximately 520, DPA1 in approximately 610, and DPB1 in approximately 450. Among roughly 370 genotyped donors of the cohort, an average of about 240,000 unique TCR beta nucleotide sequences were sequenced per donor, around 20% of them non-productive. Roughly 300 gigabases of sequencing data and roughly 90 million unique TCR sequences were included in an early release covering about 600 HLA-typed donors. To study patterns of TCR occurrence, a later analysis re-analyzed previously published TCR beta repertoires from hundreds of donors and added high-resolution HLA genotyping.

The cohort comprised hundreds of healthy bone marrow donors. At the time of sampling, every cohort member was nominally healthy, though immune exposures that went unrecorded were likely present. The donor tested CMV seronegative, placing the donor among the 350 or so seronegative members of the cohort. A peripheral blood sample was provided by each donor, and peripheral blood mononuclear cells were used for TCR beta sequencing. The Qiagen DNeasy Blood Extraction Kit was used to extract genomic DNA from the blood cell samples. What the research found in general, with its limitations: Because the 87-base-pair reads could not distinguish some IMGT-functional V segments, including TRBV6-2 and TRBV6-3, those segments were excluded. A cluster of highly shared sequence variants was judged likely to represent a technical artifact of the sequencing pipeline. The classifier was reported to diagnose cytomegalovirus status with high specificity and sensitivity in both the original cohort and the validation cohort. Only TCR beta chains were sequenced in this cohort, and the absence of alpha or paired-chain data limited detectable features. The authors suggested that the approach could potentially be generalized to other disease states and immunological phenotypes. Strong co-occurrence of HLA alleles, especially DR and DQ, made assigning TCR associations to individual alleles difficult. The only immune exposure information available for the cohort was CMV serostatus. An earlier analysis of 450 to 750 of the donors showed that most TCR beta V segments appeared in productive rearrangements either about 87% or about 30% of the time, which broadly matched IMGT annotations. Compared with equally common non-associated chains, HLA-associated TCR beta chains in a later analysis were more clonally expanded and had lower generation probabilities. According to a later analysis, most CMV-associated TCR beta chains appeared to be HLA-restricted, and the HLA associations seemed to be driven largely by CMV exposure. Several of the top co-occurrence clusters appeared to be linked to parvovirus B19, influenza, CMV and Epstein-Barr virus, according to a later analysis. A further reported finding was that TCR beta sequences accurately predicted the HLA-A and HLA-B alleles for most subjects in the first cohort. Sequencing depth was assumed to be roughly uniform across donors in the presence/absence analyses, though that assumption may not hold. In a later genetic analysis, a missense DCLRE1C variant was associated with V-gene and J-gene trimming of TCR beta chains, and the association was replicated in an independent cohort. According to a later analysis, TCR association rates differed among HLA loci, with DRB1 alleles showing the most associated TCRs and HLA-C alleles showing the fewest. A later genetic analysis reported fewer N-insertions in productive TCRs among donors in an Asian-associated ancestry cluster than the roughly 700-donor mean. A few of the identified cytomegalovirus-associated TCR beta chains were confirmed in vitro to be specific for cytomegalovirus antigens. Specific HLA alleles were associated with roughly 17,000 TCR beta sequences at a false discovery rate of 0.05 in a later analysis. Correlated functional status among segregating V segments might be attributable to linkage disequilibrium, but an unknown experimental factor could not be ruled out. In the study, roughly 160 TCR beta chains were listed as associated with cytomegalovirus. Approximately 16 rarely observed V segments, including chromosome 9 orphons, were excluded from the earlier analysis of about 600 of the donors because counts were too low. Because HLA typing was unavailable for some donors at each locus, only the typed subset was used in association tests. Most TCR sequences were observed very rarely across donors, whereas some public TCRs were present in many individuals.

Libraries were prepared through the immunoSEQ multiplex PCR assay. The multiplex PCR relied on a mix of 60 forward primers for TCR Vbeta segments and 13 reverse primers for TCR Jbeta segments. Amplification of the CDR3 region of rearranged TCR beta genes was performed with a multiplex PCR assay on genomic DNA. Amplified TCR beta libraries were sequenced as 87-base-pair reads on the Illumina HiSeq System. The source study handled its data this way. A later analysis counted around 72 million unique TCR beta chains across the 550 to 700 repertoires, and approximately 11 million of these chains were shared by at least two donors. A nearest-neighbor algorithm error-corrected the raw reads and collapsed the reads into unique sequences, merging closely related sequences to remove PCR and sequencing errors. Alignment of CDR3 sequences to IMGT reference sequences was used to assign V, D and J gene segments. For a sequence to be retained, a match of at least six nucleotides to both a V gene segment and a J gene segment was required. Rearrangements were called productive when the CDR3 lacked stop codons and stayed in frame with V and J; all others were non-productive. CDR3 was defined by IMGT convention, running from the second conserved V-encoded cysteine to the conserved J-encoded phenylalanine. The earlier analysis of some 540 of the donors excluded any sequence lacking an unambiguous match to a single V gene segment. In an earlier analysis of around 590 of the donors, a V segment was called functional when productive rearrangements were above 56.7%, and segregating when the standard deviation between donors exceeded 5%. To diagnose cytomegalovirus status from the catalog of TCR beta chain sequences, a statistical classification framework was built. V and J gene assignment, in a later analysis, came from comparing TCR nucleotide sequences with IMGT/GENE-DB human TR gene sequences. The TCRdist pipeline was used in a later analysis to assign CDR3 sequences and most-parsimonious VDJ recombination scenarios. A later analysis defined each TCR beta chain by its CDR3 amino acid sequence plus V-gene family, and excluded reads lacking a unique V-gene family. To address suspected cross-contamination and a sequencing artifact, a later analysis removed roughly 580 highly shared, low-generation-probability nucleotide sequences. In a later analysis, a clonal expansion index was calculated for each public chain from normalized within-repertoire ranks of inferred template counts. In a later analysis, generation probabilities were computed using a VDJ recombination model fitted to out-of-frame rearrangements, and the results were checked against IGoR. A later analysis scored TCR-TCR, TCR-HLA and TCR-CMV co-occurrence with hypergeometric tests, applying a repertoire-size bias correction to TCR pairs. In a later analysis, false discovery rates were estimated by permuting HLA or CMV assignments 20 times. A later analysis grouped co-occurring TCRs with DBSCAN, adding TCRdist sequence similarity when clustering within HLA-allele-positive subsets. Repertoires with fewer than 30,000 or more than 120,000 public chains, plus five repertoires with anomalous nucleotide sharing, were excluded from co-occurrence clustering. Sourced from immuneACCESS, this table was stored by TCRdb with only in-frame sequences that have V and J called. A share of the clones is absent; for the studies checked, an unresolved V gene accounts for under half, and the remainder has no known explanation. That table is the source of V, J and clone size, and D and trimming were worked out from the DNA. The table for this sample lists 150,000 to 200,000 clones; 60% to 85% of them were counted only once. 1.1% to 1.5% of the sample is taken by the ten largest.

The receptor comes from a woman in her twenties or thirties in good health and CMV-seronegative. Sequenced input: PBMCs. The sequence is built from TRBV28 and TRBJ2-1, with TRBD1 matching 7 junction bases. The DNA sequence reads TGTGCCAGCAGTTCCGGTATATGGGGCAGGGGGTCTGTAACTAATGAGCAGTTCTTC. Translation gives CASSSGIWGRGSVTNEQFF.